The rows below give T cell receptor beta chains drawn from one sample of a study of cytomegalovirus exposure and HLA in healthy donors. Clones were sequenced by immunoSEQ multiplex PCR, and TCRdb holds only the in-frame ones, with some missing. The sample lists 150,000 to 200,000 clones, over 65% occurring once. Material for sequencing was PBMCs. Every receptor here comes from a woman aged 40 to 49 in good health and CMV-seropositive. Each CDR3 is given with its conserved first and last residue. The D gene is left open where the match is weak. Size values are once, few and many counts, or a class for expanded clones, and some rows have none.

J | size | D | V | DNA | CDR3
TRBJ2-4 | few | TRBD2 | TRBV6-5 | TGTGCCAGCAGATACCGGGGGGGCCAAAACATTCAGTACTTC | CASRYRGGQNIQYF
TRBJ1-1 | NA | NA | TRBV6-1 | TGTGCCAGCAGTGAGCCGGGGAACACTGAAGCTTTCTTT | CASSEPGNTEAFF
TRBJ2-1 | NA | TRBD1 | TRBV5-4 | TGTGCCAGCAGCTTCGGACAGGGTAGCTACAATGAGCAGTTCTTC | CASSFGQGSYNEQFF
TRBJ1-4 | NA | TRBD1 | TRBV28 | TGTGCCAGCAGAAGGACAGGGGACGAAAAACTGTTTTTT | CASRRTGDEKLFF
TRBJ1-1 | NA | NA | TRBV5-1 | TGCGCCAGCAGCCGGGATTTTCGGGAAGGCACTGAAGCTTTCTTT | CASSRDFREGTEAFF
TRBJ2-7 | NA | NA | TRBV15 | TGTGCCACCAGCAGTTATCCCCAGCGAAAAATCTACGAGCAGTACTTC | CATSSYPQRKIYEQYF
TRBJ2-1 | NA | NA | TRBV6-6 | TGTGCCAGCAGTTACGGCCAGGGGCATGAGCAGTTCTTC | CASSYGQGHEQFF
TRBJ1-1 | NA | TRBD1 | TRBV28 | TGTGCCAGCCTCGAAGGGACAGGGGTCACTGAAGCTTTCTTT | CASLEGTGVTEAFF
TRBJ2-7 | NA | TRBD1 | TRBV7-2 | TGTGCCAGCAGCTTAGAGGGGTCAGGGGGCCGGTACGAGCAGTACTTC | CASSLEGSGGRYEQYF
TRBJ1-3 | NA | NA | TRBV4-3 | TGCGCCAGCAGCCATACCGGGACTGGAAACACCATATATTTT | CASSHTGTGNTIYF
TRBJ2-5 | NA | TRBD1 | TRBV6-6 | TGTGCCAGCAGCGCCGGGACAGGGGTTCAAGAGACCCAGTACTTC | CASSAGTGVQETQYF
TRBJ1-2 | NA | NA | TRBV4-1 | TGCTCCAGCAGCCAAGAGTGGGGGGTACAGGAGGGCTACACCTTC | CSSSQEWGVQEGYTF
TRBJ2-7 | few | TRBD1 | TRBV25-1 | TGTGCCAGCAGGAGACAGGGGGCGAGTTACGAGCAGTACTTC | CASRRQGASYEQYF
TRBJ2-7 | NA | NA | TRBV19 | TGTGCCAGTACCCCCCGGGGTGCGACCACCTACGAGCAGTACTTC | CASTPRGATTYEQYF
TRBJ2-7 | NA | TRBD2 | TRBV4-2 | TGTGCCAGCAGCCAAGAGCGGTCGGCGGGAGCCTACGAGCAGTACTTC | CASSQERSAGAYEQYF
TRBJ1-5 | NA | TRBD1 | TRBV29-1 | TGCAGCGTAGGACAGGGGGAAGGACAGCCCCAGCATTTT | CSVGQGEGQPQHF
TRBJ1-1 | NA | NA | TRBV6-4 | TGTGCCAGCACCCCCGTCCCAGGGTATGTGAACACTGAAGCTTTCTTT | CASTPVPGYVNTEAFF
TRBJ2-2 | NA | NA | TRBV4-2 | TGTGCCAGCAGCGCCCTTGGTCACCTAGCACCGAACACCGGGGAGCTGTTTTTT | CASSALGHLAPNTGELFF
TRBJ2-1 | NA | NA | TRBV7-8 | TGTGCCAGCATCCGGGTGGGAGCCCAATCCTACAATGAGCAGTTCTTC | CASIRVGAQSYNEQFF
TRBJ2-2 | NA | NA | TRBV7-6 | TGTGCCAGCAGCTTGTATCGTGCCGGGGAGCTGTTTTTT | CASSLYRAGELFF
TRBJ2-1 | few | TRBD2 | TRBV28 | TGTGCCAGCACGACTAGCGGGAGGTTTCGCTCCTACAATGAGCAGTTCTTC | CASTTSGRFRSYNEQFF
TRBJ1-2 | NA | NA | TRBV9 | TGTGCCAGCAGCGTAGCTACCGTGGGGACAATCTATGGCTACACCTTC | CASSVATVGTIYGYTF
TRBJ2-5 | NA | NA | TRBV10-2 | TGCGCCAGCAGCGAGTCGCGGGAAGCGAAGTACTTC | CASSESREAKYF
TRBJ2-7 | few | TRBD2 | TRBV28 | TGTGCCAGCAGTTCCCTTGGGCGGGAGTTTTCCTACGAGCAGTACTTC | CASSSLGREFSYEQYF
TRBJ2-7 | NA | TRBD2 | TRBV9 | TGTGCCAGCAGCCACCAGAGCGGGGTCTCCTACGAGCAGTACTTC | CASSHQSGVSYEQYF
TRBJ2-1 | NA | TRBD2 | TRBV19 | TGTGCCAGTAGTAGCGGGAGCACCTACAATGAGCAGTTCTTC | CASSSGSTYNEQFF
TRBJ2-3 | NA | TRBD2 | TRBV5-1 | TGCGCCAGCAGCTTTGGGACTAGCGGGGGAGGCTACACAGATACGCAGTATTTT | CASSFGTSGGGYTDTQYF
TRBJ2-3 | NA | TRBD1 | TRBV5-6 | TGTGCCAGCAGCCTCCGGGACAGGGCAGATACGCAGTATTTT | CASSLRDRADTQYF
TRBJ1-3 | NA | NA | TRBV7-2 | TGTGCCAGCACCGGGGGGGCCGGAGACACCATATATTTT | CASTGGAGDTIYF
TRBJ2-7 | once | NA | TRBV5-4 | TGTGCCAGCAGCTTGGAGATGGGGGGAGAGCAGTACTTC | CASSLEMGGEQYF
TRBJ2-7 | NA | TRBD2 | TRBV7-2 | TGTGCCAGCAGCTTAGTGGCGGGGGGCGCCTACGAGCAGTACTTC | CASSLVAGGAYEQYF